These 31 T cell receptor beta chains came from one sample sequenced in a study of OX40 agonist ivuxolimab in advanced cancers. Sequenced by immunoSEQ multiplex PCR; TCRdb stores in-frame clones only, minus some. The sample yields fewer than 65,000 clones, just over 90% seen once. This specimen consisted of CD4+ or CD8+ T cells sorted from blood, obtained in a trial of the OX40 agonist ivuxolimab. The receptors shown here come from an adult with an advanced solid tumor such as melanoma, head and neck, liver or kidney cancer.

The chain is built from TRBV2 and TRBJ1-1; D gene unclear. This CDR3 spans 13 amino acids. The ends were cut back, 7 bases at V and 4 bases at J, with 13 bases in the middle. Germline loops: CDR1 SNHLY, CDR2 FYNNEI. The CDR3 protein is CASNLDSATEAFF. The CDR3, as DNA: TGTGCCAGCAACTTGGACTCGGCCACTGAAGCTTTCTTT.

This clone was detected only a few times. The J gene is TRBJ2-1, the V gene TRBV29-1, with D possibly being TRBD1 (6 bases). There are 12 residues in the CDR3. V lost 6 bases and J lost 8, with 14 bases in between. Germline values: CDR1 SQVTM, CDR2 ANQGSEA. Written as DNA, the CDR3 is TGCAGCGTACCAACAGGGACCCATGAGCAGTTCTTC. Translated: CSVPTGTHEQFF.

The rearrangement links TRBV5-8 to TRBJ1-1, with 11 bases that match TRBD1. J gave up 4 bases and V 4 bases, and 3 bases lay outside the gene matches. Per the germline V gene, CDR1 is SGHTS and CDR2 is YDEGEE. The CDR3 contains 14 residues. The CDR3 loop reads CASSTGTGGTEAFF. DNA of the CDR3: TGTGCCAGCAGCACCGGGACAGGGGGCACTGAAGCTTTCTTT.

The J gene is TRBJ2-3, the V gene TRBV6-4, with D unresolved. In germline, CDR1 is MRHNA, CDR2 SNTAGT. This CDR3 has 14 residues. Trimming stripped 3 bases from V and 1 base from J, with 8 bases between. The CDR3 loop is CASSDFSGTDTQYF. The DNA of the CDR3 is TGTGCCAGCAGTGATTTCAGTGGCACAGATACGCAGTATTTT.

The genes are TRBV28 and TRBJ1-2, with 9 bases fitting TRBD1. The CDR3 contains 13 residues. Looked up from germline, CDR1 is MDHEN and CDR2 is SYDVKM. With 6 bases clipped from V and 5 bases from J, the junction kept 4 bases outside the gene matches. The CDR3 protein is CASRPGTGYGYTF. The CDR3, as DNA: TGTGCCAGCAGACCCGGGACAGGGTATGGCTACACCTTC.

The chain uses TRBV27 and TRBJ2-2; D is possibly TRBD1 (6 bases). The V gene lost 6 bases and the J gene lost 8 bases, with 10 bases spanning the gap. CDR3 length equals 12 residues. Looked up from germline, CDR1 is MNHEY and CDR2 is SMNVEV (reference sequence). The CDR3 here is CASSWGTGELFF. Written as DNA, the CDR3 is TGTGCCAGCAGCTGGGGGACAGGGGAGCTGTTTTTT.

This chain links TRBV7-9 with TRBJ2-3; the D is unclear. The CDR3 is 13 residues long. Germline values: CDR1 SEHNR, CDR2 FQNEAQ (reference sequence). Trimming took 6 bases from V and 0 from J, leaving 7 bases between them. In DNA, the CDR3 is TGTGCCAGCAGTTATGACAGCACAGATACGCAGTATTTT. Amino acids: CASSYDSTDTQYF.

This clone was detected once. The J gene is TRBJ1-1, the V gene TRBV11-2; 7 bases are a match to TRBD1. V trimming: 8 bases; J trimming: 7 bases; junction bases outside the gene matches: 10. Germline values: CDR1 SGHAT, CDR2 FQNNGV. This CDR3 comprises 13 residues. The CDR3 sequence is CASRIKTGVEAFF. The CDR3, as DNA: TGTGCCAGCCGCATAAAAACAGGGGTTGAAGCTTTCTTT.

The CDR3 here is CASSLDRGGNEQFF. The CDR3 DNA reads TGTGCCAGCAGTTTGGACAGGGGAGGGAATGAGCAGTTCTTC. V and J are TRBV6-5 and TRBJ2-1, with 9 bases that match TRBD1. The length of the CDR3 is 14 residues. Germline lookup yields CDR1 MNHEY and CDR2 SVGAGI. Trimming cost V 4 bases and J 7 bases; bases outside gene matches: 5.

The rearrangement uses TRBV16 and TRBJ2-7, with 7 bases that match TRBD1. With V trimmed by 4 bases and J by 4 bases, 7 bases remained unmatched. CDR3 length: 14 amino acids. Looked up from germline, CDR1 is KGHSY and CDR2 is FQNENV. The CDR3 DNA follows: TGTGCCAGCAGCCCTCCTACAGGGGCGTACGAGCAGTACTTC. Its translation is CASSPPTGAYEQYF.

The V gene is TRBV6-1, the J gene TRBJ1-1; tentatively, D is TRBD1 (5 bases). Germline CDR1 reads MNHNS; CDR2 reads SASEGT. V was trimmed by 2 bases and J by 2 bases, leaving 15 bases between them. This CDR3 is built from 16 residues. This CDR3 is CASSERGFGPNTEAFF. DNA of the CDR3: TGTGCCAGCAGTGAACGGGGGTTCGGACCAAACACTGAAGCTTTCTTT.

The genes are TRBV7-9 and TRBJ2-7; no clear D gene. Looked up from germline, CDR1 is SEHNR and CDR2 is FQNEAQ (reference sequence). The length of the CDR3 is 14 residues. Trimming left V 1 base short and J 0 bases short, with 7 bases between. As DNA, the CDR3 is TGTGCCAGCAGCTTAGACCAGTTCTCCTACGAGCAGTACTTC. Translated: CASSLDQFSYEQYF. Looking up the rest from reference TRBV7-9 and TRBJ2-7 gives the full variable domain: DTGVSQNPRHKITKRGQNVTFRCDPISEHNRLYWYRQTLGQGPEFLTYFQNEAQLEKSRLLSDRFSAERPKGSFSTLEIQRTEQGDSAMYLCASSLDQFSYEQYFGPGTRLTVT.

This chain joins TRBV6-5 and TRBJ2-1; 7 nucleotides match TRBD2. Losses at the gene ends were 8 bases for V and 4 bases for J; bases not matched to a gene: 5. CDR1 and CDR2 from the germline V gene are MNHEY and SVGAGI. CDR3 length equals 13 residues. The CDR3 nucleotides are TGTGCCAGCGTGGCTAGCGGATACAATGAGCAGTTCTTC. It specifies CASVASGYNEQFF.

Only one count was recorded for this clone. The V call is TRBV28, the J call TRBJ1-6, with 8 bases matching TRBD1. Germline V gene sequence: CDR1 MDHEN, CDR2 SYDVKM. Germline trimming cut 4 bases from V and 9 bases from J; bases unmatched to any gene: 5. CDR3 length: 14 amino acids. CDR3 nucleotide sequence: TGTGCCAGCAGTTGGGCAGGGGGCGGTTCACCCCTCCACTTT. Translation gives CASSWAGGGSPLHF. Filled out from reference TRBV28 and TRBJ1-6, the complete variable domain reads DVKVTQSSRYLVKRTGEKVFLECVQDMDHENMFWYRQDPGLGLRLIYFSYDVKMKEKGDIPEGYSVSREKKERFSLILESASTNQTSMYLCASSWAGGGSPLHFGNGTRLTVT.

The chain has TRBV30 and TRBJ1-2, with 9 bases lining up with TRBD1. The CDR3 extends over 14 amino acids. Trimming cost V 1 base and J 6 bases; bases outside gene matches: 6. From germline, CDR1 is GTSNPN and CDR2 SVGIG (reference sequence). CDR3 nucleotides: TGTGCCTGGAGTGCCGGGACAGGGCTGGATGGCTACACCTTC. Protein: CAWSAGTGLDGYTF.

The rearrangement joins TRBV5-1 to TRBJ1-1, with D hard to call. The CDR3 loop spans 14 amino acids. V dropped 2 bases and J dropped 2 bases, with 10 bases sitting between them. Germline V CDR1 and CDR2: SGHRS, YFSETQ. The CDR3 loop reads CASSLKLGNTEAFF. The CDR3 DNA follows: TGCGCCAGCAGCTTAAAGCTAGGAAACACTGAAGCTTTCTTT. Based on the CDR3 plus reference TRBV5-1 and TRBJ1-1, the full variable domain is KAGVTQTPRYLIKTRGQQVTLSCSPISGHRSVSWYQQTPGQGLQFLFEYFSETQRNKGNFPGRFSGRQFSNSRSEMNVSTLELGDSALYLCASSLKLGNTEAFFGQGTRLTVV.

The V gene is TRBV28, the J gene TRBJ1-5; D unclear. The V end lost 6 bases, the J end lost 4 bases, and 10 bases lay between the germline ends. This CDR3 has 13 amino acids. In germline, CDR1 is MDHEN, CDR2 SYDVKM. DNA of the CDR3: TGTGCCAGCAGCGAGACACGAAATCAGCCCCAGCATTTT. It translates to CASSETRNQPQHF.

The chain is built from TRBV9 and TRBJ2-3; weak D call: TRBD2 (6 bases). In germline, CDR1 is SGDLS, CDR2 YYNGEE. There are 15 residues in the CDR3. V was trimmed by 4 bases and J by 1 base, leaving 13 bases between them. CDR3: CASSPRGGGTDTQYF. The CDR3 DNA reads TGTGCCAGCAGCCCTAGGGGAGGAGGCACAGATACGCAGTATTTT.

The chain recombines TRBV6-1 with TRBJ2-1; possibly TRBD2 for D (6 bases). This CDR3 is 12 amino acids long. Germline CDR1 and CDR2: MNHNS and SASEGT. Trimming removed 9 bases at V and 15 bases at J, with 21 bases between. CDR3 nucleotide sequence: TGTGCCAGTTATACATGGGGGGACTTTAGGTTCTTC. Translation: CASYTWGDFRFF.

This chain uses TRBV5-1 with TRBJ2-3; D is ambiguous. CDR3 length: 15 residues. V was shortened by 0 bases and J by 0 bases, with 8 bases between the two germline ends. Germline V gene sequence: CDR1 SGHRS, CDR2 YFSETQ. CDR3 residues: CASSLGQVSTDTQYF. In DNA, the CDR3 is TGCGCCAGCAGCTTGGGGCAGGTCAGCACAGATACGCAGTATTTT.

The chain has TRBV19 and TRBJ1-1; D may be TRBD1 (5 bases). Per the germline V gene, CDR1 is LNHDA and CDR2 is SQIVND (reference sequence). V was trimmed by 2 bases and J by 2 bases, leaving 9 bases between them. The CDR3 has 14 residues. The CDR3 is CASSIRGVNTEAFF. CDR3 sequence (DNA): TGTGCCAGTAGTATACGAGGGGTTAACACTGAAGCTTTCTTT.

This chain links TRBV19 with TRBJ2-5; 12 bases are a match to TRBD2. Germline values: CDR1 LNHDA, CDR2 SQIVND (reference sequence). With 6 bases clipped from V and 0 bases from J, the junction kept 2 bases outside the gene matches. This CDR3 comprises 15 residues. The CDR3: CASSRLAGDQETQYF. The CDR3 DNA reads TGTGCCAGTAGCCGACTAGCGGGGGACCAAGAGACCCAGTACTTC.

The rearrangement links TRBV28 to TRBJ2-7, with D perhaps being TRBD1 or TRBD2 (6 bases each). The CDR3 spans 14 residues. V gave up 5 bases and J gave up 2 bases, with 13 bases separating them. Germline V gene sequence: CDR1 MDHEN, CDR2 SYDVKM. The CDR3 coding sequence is TGTGCCAGCAGTCTCCGAGGGGGGACCTACGAGCAGTACTTC. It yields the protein CASSLRGGTYEQYF. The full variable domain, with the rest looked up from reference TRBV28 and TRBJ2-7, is DVKVTQSSRYLVKRTGEKVFLECVQDMDHENMFWYRQDPGLGLRLIYFSYDVKMKEKGDIPEGYSVSREKKERFSLILESASTNQTSMYLCASSLRGGTYEQYFGPGTRLTVT.

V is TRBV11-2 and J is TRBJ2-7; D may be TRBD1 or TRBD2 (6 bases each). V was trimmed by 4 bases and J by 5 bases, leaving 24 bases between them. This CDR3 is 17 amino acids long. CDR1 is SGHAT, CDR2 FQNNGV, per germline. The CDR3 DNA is TGTGCCAGCAGCTCGGGTTTTATCGTAGGGGGGATCAACGAGCAGTACTTC. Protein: CASSSGFIVGGINEQYF. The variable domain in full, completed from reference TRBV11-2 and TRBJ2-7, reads EAGVAQSPRYKIIEKRQSVAFWCNPISGHATLYWYQQILGQGPKLLIQFQNNGVVDDSQLPKDRFSAERLKGVDSTLKIQPAKLEDSAVYLCASSSGFIVGGINEQYFGPGTRLTVT.

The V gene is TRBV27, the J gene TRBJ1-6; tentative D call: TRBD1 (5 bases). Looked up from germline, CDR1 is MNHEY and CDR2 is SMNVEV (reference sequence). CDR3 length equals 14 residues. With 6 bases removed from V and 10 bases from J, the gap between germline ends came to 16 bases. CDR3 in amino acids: CASSLTVGGSPLHF. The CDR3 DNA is TGTGCCAGCAGCTTGACAGTCGGGGGATCACCCCTCCACTTT.

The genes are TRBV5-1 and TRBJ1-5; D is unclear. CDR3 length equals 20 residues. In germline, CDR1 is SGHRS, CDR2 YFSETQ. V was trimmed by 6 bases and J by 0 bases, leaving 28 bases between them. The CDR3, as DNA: TGCGCCAGCAACCCGGGTCCGGGCGGGGTAAGGGCGGGTAGCAATCAGCCCCAGCATTTT. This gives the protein CASNPGPGGVRAGSNQPQHF.

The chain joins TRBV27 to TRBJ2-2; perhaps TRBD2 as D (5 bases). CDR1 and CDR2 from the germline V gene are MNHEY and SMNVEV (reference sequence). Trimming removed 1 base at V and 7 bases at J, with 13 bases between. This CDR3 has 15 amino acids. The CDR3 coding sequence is TGTGCCAGCAGTTTATTCGGACTCCCCAGCGGGGAGCTGTTTTTT. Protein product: CASSLFGLPSGELFF.

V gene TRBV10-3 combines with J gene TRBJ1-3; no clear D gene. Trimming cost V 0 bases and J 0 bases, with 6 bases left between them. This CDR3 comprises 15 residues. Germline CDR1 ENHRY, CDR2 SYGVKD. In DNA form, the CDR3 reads TGTGCCATCAGTGAGTCAGAATTCTCTGGAAACACCATATATTTT. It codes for CAISESEFSGNTIYF.

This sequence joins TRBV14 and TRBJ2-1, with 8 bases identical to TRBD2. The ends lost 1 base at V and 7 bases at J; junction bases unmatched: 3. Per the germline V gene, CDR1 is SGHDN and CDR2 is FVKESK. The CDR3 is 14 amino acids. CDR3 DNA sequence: TGTGCCAGCAGCCAAGGACTAGCGTGGAATGAGCAGTTCTTC. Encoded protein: CASSQGLAWNEQFF.

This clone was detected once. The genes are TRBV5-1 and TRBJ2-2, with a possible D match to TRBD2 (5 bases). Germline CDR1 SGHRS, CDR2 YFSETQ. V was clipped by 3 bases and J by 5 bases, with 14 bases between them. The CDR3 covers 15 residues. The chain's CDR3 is CASSYWNPGTGELFF. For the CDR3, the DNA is TGCGCCAGCAGCTACTGGAACCCGGGAACCGGGGAGCTGTTTTTT. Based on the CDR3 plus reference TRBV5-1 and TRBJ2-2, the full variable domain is KAGVTQTPRYLIKTRGQQVTLSCSPISGHRSVSWYQQTPGQGLQFLFEYFSETQRNKGNFPGRFSGRQFSNSRSEMNVSTLELGDSALYLCASSYWNPGTGELFFGEGSRLTVL.

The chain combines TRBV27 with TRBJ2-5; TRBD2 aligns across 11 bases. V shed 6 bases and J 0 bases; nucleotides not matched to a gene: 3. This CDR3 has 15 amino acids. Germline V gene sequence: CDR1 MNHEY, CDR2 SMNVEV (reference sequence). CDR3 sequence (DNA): TGTGCCAGCAGACCGGGACTAGCGGACCAAGAGACCCAGTACTTC. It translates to CASRPGLADQETQYF.